Listed here are 14 T cell receptor beta chains from one sample, sequenced in a study of cytomegalovirus exposure and HLA in healthy donors. Amplification used 60 Vbeta primers and 13 Jbeta primers. The table came from immunoSEQ multiplex PCR; TCRdb's copy has only in-frame clones and leaves some out. This sample yields about 160,000 clones, of which 65% to 85% are seen a single time; 6.3% belongs to the top ten. The source material was PBMCs. The receptors derive from a male donor in good health and CMV-seropositive.

The gene calls are TRBV10-1 and TRBJ1-4; 7 bases map to TRBD1. Germline V gives CDR1 WNHNN, CDR2 SYGVQD (reference sequence). The CDR3 length is 14 residues. Unmatched junction bases numbered 10, after V lost 8 bases and J lost 7 bases. CDR3 residues: CASQGGWTLEKLFF. Written as DNA, the CDR3 is TGCGCCAGCCAGGGGGGATGGACGCTTGAAAAACTGTTTTTT.

This chain joins TRBV7-9 and TRBJ1-1; D call uncertain. The CDR3 runs 15 residues. V was clipped by 1 base and J by 5 bases, with 14 bases between them. Germline values: CDR1 SEHNR, CDR2 FQNEAQ (reference sequence). Here the CDR3 reads CASSLDEVTRTEAFF. DNA of the CDR3: TGTGCCAGCAGCTTAGACGAGGTAACGAGGACTGAAGCTTTCTTT.

Concerning this clone: The junction departs from the called germline gene at one end, perhaps through a read error. The CDR3 region has the DNA TGTTCCAGCAGCCCCGCGGGTTGGTACGAGCAGTACTTC. This gives the protein CSSSPAGWYEQYF. The rearrangement uses TRBV7-9 and TRBJ2-7, with a weak D call TRBD2 (5 bases). Per germline, CDR1 SEHNR and CDR2 FQNEAQ (reference sequence). CDR3 length: 13 residues.

The chain carries TRBV27 and TRBJ1-2, with D hard to call. V lost 5 bases and J lost 8, with 15 bases in between. The CDR3 has 13 amino acids. Looked up from germline, CDR1 is MNHEY and CDR2 is SMNVEV (reference sequence). The CDR3: CASSIDGSIGYTF. Here the CDR3 DNA reads TGTGCCAGCAGTATTGACGGGTCTATCGGCTACACCTTC.

The rearrangement links TRBV19 to TRBJ1-5, with 11 nucleotides matching TRBD1. Losses at the gene ends were 10 bases for V and 5 bases for J; bases not matched to a gene: 10. Per germline, CDR1 LNHDA and CDR2 SQIVND (reference sequence). CDR3 length equals 15 residues. CDR3 sequence reads: CATAGQGAADQPQHF. Written as DNA, the CDR3 is TGTGCCACCGCCGGACAGGGGGCGGCAGATCAGCCCCAGCATTTT.

CDR3 in DNA: TGTGCCAGCAGCAGATCACAGGGGGGGCAAGAGACCCAGTACTTC. This gives the protein CASSRSQGGQETQYF. This rearrangement joins TRBV7-2 to TRBJ2-5; TRBD1 might be the D (8 bases). The germline V gene encodes CDR1 SGHTA and CDR2 FQGNSA. The V end was cut by 5 bases, the J end by 2 bases, with 15 bases between. The CDR3 is 15 residues long.

The chain employs TRBV30 and TRBJ1-4, with 8 bases aligning to TRBD1. The CDR3 runs to 15 residues. V trimming: 4 bases; J trimming: 7 bases; junction bases outside the gene matches: 11. The germline gives CDR1 GTSNPN, CDR2 SVGIG (reference sequence). CDR3 nucleotides: TGTGCCTGGAACGACCTGGGACAGGCGGCTGAAAAACTGTTTTTT. It encodes CAWNDLGQAAEKLFF.

This clone was observed a handful of times. This chain uses TRBV11-2 with TRBJ1-2; 7 bases map to TRBD1. V was pared by 5 bases and J by 1 base, with 13 bases of the junction left unmatched. The CDR3 spans 17 residues. Germline CDR1 is SGHAT and CDR2 is FQNNGV. CDR3 amino acids: CASSVSIRGRYNYGYTF. The CDR3 coding sequence is TGTGCCAGCAGCGTCAGCATAAGGGGGCGTTATAACTATGGCTACACCTTC.

V is TRBV11-3 and J is TRBJ1-6, with 7 nucleotides matching TRBD1. This CDR3 contains 14 residues. The V gene end was trimmed by 3 bases and the J gene end by 7 bases; junction bases not matched to a gene: 3. Germline V gives CDR1 SGHNT, CDR2 YENEEA. As DNA, the CDR3 is TGTGCCAGCAGCTTTCCCAGGGGGAATTCACCCCTCCACTTT. This codes for CASSFPRGNSPLHF. Full variable domain (remainder filled in from reference TRBV11-3 and TRBJ1-6): EAGVVQSPRYKIIEKKQPVAFWCNPISGHNTLYWYLQNLGQGPELLIRYENEEAVDDSQLPKDRFSAERLKGVDSTLKIQPAELGDSAVYLCASSFPRGNSPLHFGNGTRLTVT.

V and J are TRBV27 and TRBJ2-1; 11 bases map to TRBD2. Per the germline V gene, CDR1 is MNHEY and CDR2 is SMNVEV (reference sequence). The CDR3 has 18 residues. V was clipped by 1 base and J by 5 bases; unmatched bases: 10. The CDR3 is CASSLFFMVAGGNNEQFF. CDR3 sequence (DNA): TGTGCCAGCAGTTTATTCTTTATGGTAGCGGGAGGGAACAATGAGCAGTTCTTC.

This clone has more than one count but fewer than ten. The chain carries TRBV27 and TRBJ2-7; 8 bases align to TRBD1. The germline gives CDR1 MNHEY, CDR2 SMNVEV (reference sequence). This CDR3 is 14 amino acids long. J was trimmed by 3 bases and V by 4 bases; bases with no gene match: 5. This CDR3 is CASSSGGRDYEQYF. The CDR3 nucleotides read TGTGCCAGCAGTTCAGGGGGCAGGGACTACGAGCAGTACTTC.

This clone occurred once. The rearrangement links TRBV6-1 to TRBJ2-7; a possible D gene is TRBD1 (5 bases). V lost 7 bases to trimming and J lost 3 bases, with 16 bases between them. The CDR3 extends over 14 amino acids. Germline assignment: CDR1 MNHNS and CDR2 SASEGT. CDR3 loop: CASNPTGANYEQYF. The CDR3 coding sequence is TGTGCCAGCAACCCGACTGGGGCAAACTACGAGCAGTACTTC.

J is TRBJ2-2 and V is TRBV6-5, with D possibly being TRBD1 (7 bases). Trimming pared 2 bases from V and 6 bases from J, leaving 16 bases between. This CDR3 is 16 amino acids long. Per germline, CDR1 MNHEY and CDR2 SVGAGI. The CDR3 here is CASSYRRGSGSGELFF. The CDR3 DNA reads as TGTGCCAGCAGTTACCGCAGGGGGAGCGGGTCCGGGGAGCTGTTTTTT.

The chain has TRBV27 and TRBJ1-3; TRBD1 aligns across 7 bases. This CDR3 has 17 amino acids. Germline loops: CDR1 MNHEY, CDR2 SMNVEV (reference sequence). Trimming removed 6 bases from V and 0 bases from J; junction bases left unmatched: 11. Written as DNA, the CDR3 is TGTGCCAGCAGAACAAAGGGACAGACGAGCTCTGGAAACACCATATATTTT. Its protein is CASRTKGQTSSGNTIYF.